This entry features one T cell receptor (beta chain) sequence. The antigen is not known. PCR used 60 Vbeta primers and 13 Jbeta primers. The assay was immunoSEQ multiplex PCR, and TCRdb's table has in-frame clones only and misses some. The data contain 100,000 or so clones, about 73% of them singletons. Each donor was healthy, and each was a bone marrow donor. This entry comes from a study of cytomegalovirus exposure and HLA in healthy donors. The study, taken as a whole, reports: Differences between HLA loci emerged in a later analysis of TCR association rates, with DRB1 most and HLA-C fewest. In vitro testing confirmed a few CMV-associated chains as specific for CMV antigens. A previous analysis found most TCR beta V segments productive roughly 87% or roughly 30% of the time.

Material: PBMCs. This receptor was identified in a middle-aged woman in good health and CMV-seropositive.

The CDR3: CASSPIRGRRGRTSGANVLTF. The CDR3 DNA reads as TGTGCCAGCTCACCAATTAGAGGACGGAGGGGACGGACCTCTGGGGCCAACGTCCTGACTTTC. The chain couples TRBV18 to TRBJ2-6; possible D gene TRBD2, 6 bases. This CDR3 has 21 amino acids. V lost 2 bases and J 0 bases, leaving 23 bases between the germline ends. Per germline, CDR1 KGHSH and CDR2 LQKENI.